A selection of T cell receptor beta chains follows, all from one sample in a study of shared clonotypes between healthy human individuals. This table comes from immunoSEQ multiplex PCR, and its TCRdb copy is limited to in-frame clones, with some not included. The sample lists a few million clones, around 94% occurring once. Sequencing was done on a sample of naive CD4+ T cells sorted from blood. Receptor source: a man between 18 and 35 years old in good health. The CDR3 runs from the conserved cysteine through the conserved F or W. Each record gives: D gene, V gene, J gene, clone size, CDR3 protein, CDR3 DNA. D genes are given only for firm matches. Size values are once, few and many counts, or a class for expanded clones, and some rows have none.

D gene: -
V gene: TRBV18
J gene: TRBJ2-7
clone size: -
CDR3 protein: CASSPRAAGEQYF
CDR3 DNA: TGTGCCAGCTCACCGAGGGCGGCTGGGGAGCAGTACTTC

D gene: TRBD1
V gene: TRBV6-1
J gene: TRBJ2-3
clone size: -
CDR3 protein: CASSEGTGGTDTQYF
CDR3 DNA: TGTGCCAGCAGTGAGGGGACAGGGGGCACAGATACGCAGTATTTT

D gene: TRBD1
V gene: TRBV18
J gene: TRBJ2-5
clone size: few
CDR3 protein: CASSPRGQVGETQYF
CDR3 DNA: TGTGCCAGCTCACCACGCGGACAGGTGGGGGAGACCCAGTACTTC

D gene: -
V gene: TRBV29-1
J gene: TRBJ1-3
clone size: -
CDR3 protein: CSARAWGIGNTIYF
CDR3 DNA: TGCAGCGCGCGGGCCTGGGGGATTGGAAACACCATATATTTT

D gene: -
V gene: TRBV5-1
J gene: TRBJ2-5
clone size: -
CDR3 protein: CASSLDRVQETQYF
CDR3 DNA: TGCGCCAGCAGCTTGGACAGGGTTCAAGAGACCCAGTACTTC

D gene: -
V gene: TRBV5-1
J gene: TRBJ2-1
clone size: -
CDR3 protein: CASSLARQNEQFF
CDR3 DNA: TGCGCCAGCAGCTTGGCCCGTCAGAATGAGCAGTTCTTC

D gene: -
V gene: TRBV6-5
J gene: TRBJ2-3
clone size: -
CDR3 protein: CASTGSLGITDTQYF
CDR3 DNA: TGTGCCAGCACCGGGAGTCTGGGGATCACAGATACGCAGTATTTT

D gene: -
V gene: TRBV6-6
J gene: TRBJ1-5
clone size: -
CDR3 protein: CASSSTNQPQHF
CDR3 DNA: TGTGCCAGCAGTTCTACCAATCAGCCCCAGCATTTT

D gene: TRBD1
V gene: TRBV18
J gene: TRBJ1-5
clone size: -
CDR3 protein: CASSPTGALNQPQHF
CDR3 DNA: TGTGCCAGCTCACCAACAGGGGCCCTAAATCAGCCCCAGCATTTT

D gene: -
V gene: TRBV5-1
J gene: TRBJ2-3
clone size: -
CDR3 protein: CASGLSADTQYF
CDR3 DNA: TGCGCCAGCGGCCTATCGGCAGATACGCAGTATTTT

D gene: TRBD1
V gene: TRBV5-4
J gene: TRBJ1-4
clone size: -
CDR3 protein: CASSLDQGAREKLFF
CDR3 DNA: TGTGCCAGCAGCTTGGATCAGGGGGCCCGTGAAAAACTGTTTTTT

D gene: -
V gene: TRBV7-2
J gene: TRBJ2-3
clone size: -
CDR3 protein: CASSLTPTTDTQYF
CDR3 DNA: TGTGCCAGCAGCTTGACCCCCACCACAGATACGCAGTATTTT

D gene: -
V gene: TRBV6-1
J gene: TRBJ1-1
clone size: -
CDR3 protein: CASSYNRAQAFF
CDR3 DNA: TGTGCCAGCAGTTATAACAGGGCGCAAGCTTTCTTT

D gene: TRBD1
V gene: TRBV5-5
J gene: TRBJ1-1
clone size: few
CDR3 protein: CASSPDTGVPEAFF
CDR3 DNA: TGTGCCAGCAGCCCGGACACAGGGGTCCCTGAAGCTTTCTTT

D gene: -
V gene: TRBV28
J gene: TRBJ1-4
clone size: -
CDR3 protein: CASSFDSDNNEKLFF
CDR3 DNA: TGTGCCAGCAGTTTTGACTCGGACAATAATGAAAAACTGTTTTTT

D gene: TRBD2
V gene: TRBV30
J gene: TRBJ2-2
clone size: -
CDR3 protein: CAWTGTSGRITGELFF
CDR3 DNA: TGTGCCTGGACGGGGACTAGCGGGAGGATTACCGGGGAGCTGTTTTTT

D gene: -
V gene: TRBV5-1
J gene: TRBJ2-3
clone size: -
CDR3 protein: CASSLREFTDTQYF
CDR3 DNA: TGCGCCAGCAGCTTACGGGAATTCACAGATACGCAGTATTTT

D gene: -
V gene: TRBV5-1
J gene: TRBJ2-7
clone size: -
CDR3 protein: CASSLSKGTITYEQYF
CDR3 DNA: TGCGCCAGCAGCTTGTCGAAGGGAACGATAACCTACGAGCAGTACTTC

D gene: -
V gene: TRBV18
J gene: TRBJ1-1
clone size: -
CDR3 protein: CASSPPTAEPAFF
CDR3 DNA: TGTGCCAGCTCACCACCTACCGCGGAACCGGCTTTCTTT

D gene: TRBD1
V gene: TRBV6-5
J gene: TRBJ1-3
clone size: -
CDR3 protein: CASRGQGAIGNTIYF
CDR3 DNA: TGTGCCAGCAGAGGACAGGGGGCGATCGGAAACACCATATATTTT

D gene: -
V gene: TRBV23-1
J gene: TRBJ1-3
clone size: -
CDR3 protein: CASSQSEEAGSSGNTIYF
CDR3 DNA: TGCGCCAGCAGTCAATCGGAAGAGGCAGGAAGCTCTGGAAACACCATATATTTT

D gene: -
V gene: TRBV30
J gene: TRBJ1-6
clone size: -
CDR3 protein: CAWMGDSPLHF
CDR3 DNA: TGTGCCTGGATGGGGGATTCACCCCTCCACTTT

D gene: -
V gene: TRBV28
J gene: TRBJ2-7
clone size: -
CDR3 protein: CASSSYYEQYF
CDR3 DNA: TGTGCCAGCAGTTCCTACTACGAGCAGTACTTC

D gene: -
V gene: TRBV11-2
J gene: TRBJ2-5
clone size: -
CDR3 protein: CASSLLAGPQETQYF
CDR3 DNA: TGTGCCAGCAGCTTACTTGCGGGCCCCCAAGAGACCCAGTACTTC